Given below is one TCR beta chain in context. What it binds is not known. PCR was performed using 60 Vbeta and 13 Jbeta primers. Per the authors' pipeline: Unique TCR beta chains numbered 80 million to 95 million in a later analysis, with 10 million to 14 million shared. The method was immunoSEQ multiplex PCR; TCRdb's version includes in-frame clones alone and lacks a portion of them. Clone size and V and J calls were adopted from that table, with D and trimming inferred from the DNA. The data contain approximately 110,000 clones, around 67% of them seen just once; the ten biggest clones take up around 4.2%. The CDR3 extends over 12 amino acids. In germline, CDR1 is SGHNT, CDR2 YENEEA. Trimming removed 1 base from V and 10 bases from J, with 8 bases in between. The sample originates from a study of cytomegalovirus exposure and HLA in healthy donors. Study findings and constraints: Despite most TCR sequences being rare, some public TCRs occurred in many donors. A later analysis appeared to link common viral pathogens to several of the most significant clusters. Later analysis showed most CMV-associated TCR beta chains appearing HLA-restricted.

The receptor was derived from a woman in her thirties or forties in good health and CMV-seronegative. Sequencing was carried out using PBMCs. The rearrangement links TRBV11-3 to TRBJ2-1; D is unresolved. CDR3 protein: CASSLAAGEQFF. Here the CDR3 DNA reads TGTGCCAGCAGCTTAGCTGCCGGGGAGCAGTTCTTC.